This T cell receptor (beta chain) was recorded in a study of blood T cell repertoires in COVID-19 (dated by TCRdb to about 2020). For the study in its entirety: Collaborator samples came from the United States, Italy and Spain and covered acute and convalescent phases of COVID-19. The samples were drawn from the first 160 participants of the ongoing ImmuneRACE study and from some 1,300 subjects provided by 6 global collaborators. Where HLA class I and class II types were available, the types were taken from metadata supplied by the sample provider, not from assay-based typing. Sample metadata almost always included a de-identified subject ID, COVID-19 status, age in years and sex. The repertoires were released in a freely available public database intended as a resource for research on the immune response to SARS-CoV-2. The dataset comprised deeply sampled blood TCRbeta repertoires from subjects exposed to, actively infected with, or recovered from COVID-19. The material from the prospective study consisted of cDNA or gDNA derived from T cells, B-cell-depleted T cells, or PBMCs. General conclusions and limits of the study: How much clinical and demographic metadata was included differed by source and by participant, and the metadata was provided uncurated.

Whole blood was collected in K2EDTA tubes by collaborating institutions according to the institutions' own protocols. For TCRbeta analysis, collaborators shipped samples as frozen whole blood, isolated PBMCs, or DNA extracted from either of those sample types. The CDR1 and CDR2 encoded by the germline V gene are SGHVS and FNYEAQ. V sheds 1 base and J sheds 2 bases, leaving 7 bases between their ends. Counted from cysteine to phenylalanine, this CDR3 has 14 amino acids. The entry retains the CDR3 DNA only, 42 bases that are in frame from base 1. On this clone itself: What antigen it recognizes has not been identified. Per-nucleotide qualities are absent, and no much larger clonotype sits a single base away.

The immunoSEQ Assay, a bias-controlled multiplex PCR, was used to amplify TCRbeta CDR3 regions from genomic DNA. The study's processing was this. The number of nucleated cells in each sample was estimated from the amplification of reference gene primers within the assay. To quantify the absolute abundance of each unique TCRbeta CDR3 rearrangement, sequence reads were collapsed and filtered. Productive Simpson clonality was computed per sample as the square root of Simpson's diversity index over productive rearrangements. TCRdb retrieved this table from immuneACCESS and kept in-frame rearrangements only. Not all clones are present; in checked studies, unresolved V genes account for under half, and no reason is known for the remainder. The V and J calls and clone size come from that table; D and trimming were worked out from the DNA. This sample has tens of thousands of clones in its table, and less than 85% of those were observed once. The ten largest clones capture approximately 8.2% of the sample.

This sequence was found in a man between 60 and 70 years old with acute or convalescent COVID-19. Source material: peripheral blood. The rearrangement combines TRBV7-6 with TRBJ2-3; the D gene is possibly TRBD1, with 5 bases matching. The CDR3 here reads CASSLGQNTDTQYF. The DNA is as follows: TGTGCCAGCAGCTTAGGACAGAACACAGATACGCAGTATTTT.